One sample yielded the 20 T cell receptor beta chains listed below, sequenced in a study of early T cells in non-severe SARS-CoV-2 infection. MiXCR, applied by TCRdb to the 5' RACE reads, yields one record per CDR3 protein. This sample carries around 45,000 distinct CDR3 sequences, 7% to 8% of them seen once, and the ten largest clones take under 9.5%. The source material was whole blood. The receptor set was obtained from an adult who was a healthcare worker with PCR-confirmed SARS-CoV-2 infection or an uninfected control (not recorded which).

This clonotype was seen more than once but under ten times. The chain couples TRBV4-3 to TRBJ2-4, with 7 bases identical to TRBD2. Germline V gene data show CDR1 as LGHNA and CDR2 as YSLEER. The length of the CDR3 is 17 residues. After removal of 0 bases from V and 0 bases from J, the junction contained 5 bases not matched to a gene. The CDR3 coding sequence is TGCGCCAGCAGCCAAGATTGGGGACTACTAGCCAAAAACATTCAGTACTTC. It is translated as CASSQDWGLLAKNIQYF.

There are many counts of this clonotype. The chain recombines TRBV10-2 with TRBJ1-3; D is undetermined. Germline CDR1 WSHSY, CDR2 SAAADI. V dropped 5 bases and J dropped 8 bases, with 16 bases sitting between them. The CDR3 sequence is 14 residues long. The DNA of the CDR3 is TGCGCCAGCAGTCGCCGGACCCTGGCAGACACCATATATTTT. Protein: CASSRRTLADTIYF.

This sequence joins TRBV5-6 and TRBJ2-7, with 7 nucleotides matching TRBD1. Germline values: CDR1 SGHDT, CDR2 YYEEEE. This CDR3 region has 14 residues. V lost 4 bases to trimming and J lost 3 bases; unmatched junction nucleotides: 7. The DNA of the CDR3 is TGTGCCAGCAGCCTAGGACAGGAATACTACGAGCAGTACTTC. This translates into CASSLGQEYYEQYF.

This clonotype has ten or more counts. Here the CDR3 DNA reads TGCAGCGTTGACGGGTACTACAATGAGCAGTTCTTC. Translating it yields CSVDGYYNEQFF. The chain links TRBV29-1 to TRBJ2-1; D unclear. V lost 3 bases to trimming and J lost 3 bases, with 6 bases between them. Germline V gene data show CDR1 as SQVTM and CDR2 as ANQGSEA. The CDR3 has 12 residues.

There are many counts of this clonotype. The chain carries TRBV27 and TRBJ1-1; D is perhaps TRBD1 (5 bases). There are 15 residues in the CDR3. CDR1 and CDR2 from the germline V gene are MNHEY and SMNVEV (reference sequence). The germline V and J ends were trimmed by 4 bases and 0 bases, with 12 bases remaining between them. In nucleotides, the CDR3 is TGTGCCAGCAGTTCTCGACAGATCATGAACACTGAAGCTTTCTTT. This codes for CASSSRQIMNTEAFF.

This CDR3 reads CASSPSGGILTDTQYF. The CDR3 coding sequence is TGTGCCAGCAGTCCCAGCGGGGGCATCCTCACAGATACGCAGTATTTT. This chain connects TRBV6-5 to TRBJ2-3, with 8 bases matching TRBD2. V lost 5 bases to trimming and J lost 2 bases; unmatched junction nucleotides: 9. This CDR3 is built from 16 residues. The V gene's germline CDR1 is MNHEY and CDR2 SVGAGI.

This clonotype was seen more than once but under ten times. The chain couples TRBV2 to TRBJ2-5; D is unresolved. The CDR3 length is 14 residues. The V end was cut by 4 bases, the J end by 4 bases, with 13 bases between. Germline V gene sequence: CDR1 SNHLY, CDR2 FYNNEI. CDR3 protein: CASSGKKTGETQYF. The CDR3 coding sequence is TGTGCCAGCAGTGGAAAGAAGACGGGAGAGACCCAGTACTTC.

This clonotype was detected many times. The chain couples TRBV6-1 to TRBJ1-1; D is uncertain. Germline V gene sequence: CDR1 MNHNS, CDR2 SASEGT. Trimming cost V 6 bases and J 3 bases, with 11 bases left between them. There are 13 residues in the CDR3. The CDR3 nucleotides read TGTGCCAGCAGATCCGACGGGGACACTGAAGCTTTCTTT. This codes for CASRSDGDTEAFF.

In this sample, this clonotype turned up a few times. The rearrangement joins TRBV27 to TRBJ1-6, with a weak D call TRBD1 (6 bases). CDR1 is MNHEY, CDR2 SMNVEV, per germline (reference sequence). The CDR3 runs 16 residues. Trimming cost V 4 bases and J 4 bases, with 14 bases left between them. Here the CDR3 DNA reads TGTGCCAGCAGTTCCACAGGGCCTACTTATAATTCACCCCTCCACTTT. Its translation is CASSSTGPTYNSPLHF.

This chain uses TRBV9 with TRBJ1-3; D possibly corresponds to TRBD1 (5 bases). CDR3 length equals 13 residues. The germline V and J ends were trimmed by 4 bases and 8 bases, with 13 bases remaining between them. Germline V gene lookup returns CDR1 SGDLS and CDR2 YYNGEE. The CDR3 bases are TGTGCCAGCAGCTTGGAGGGGAGGGACACCATATATTTT. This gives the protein CASSLEGRDTIYF.

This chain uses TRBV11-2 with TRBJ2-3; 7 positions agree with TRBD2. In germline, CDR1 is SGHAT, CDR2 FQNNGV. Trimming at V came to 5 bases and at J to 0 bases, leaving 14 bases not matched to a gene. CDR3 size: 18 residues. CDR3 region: CASSAHPGGILSTDTQYF. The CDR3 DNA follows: TGTGCCAGCAGCGCCCATCCCGGGGGGATACTTAGCACAGATACGCAGTATTTT.

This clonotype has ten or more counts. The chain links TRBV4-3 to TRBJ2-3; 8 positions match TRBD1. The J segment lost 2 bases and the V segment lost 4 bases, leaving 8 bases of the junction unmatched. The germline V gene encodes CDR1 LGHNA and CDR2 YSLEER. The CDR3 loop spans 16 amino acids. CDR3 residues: CASSPTGGFSTDTQYF. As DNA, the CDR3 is TGCGCCAGCAGCCCCACAGGGGGGTTCTCCACAGATACGCAGTATTTT.

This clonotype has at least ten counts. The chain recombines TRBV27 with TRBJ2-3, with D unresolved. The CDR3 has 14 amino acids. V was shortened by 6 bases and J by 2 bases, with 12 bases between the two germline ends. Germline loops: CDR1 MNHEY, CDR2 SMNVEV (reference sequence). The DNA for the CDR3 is TGTGCCAGCAGCCAAACGACTCTCACAGATACGCAGTATTTT. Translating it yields CASSQTTLTDTQYF.

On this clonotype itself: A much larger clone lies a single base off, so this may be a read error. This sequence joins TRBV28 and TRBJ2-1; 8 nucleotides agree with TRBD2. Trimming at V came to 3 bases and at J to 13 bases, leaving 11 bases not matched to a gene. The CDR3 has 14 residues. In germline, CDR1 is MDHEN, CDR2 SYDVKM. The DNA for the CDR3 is TGTGCCAGCAGTTTGGGACTAGTGGGGTCCACTCAGTTCTTC. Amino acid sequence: CASSLGLVGSTQFF.

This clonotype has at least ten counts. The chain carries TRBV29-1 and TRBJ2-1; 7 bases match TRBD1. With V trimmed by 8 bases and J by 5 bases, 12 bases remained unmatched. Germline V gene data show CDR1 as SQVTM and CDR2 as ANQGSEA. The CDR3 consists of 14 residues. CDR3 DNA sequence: TGCAGCTGGGCTACCGGGACAGCGAACAATGAGCAGTTCTTC. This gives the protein CSWATGTANNEQFF.

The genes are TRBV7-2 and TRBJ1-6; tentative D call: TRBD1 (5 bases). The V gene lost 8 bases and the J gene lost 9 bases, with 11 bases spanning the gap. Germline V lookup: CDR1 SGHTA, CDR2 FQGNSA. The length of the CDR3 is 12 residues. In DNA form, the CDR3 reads TGTGCCAGCGGGGCGCTGGGTTCACCCCTCCACTTT. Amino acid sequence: CASGALGSPLHF.

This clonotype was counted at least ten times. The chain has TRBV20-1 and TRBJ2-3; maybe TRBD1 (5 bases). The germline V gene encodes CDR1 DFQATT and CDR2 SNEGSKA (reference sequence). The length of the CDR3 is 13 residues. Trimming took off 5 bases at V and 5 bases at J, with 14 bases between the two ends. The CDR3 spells CSARWTREDTQYF. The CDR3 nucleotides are TGCAGTGCTCGCTGGACACGAGAAGATACGCAGTATTTT.

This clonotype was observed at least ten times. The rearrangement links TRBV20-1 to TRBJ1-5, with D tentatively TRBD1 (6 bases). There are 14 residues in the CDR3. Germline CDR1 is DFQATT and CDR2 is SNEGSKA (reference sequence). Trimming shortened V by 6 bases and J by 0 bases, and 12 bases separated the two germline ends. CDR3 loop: CSASRGYSNQPQHF. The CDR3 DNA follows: TGCAGTGCCAGCAGGGGATATAGCAATCAGCCCCAGCATTTT.

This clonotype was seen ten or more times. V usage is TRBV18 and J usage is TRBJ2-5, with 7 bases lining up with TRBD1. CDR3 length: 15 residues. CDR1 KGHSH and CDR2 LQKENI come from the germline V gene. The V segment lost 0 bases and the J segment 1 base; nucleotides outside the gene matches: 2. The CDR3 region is CASSPPGQVQETQYF. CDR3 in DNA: TGTGCCAGCTCACCACCAGGACAGGTCCAAGAGACCCAGTACTTC.

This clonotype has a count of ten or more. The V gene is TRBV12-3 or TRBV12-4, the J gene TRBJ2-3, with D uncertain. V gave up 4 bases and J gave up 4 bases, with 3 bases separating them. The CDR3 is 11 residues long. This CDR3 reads CASSYPDTQYF. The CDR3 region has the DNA TGTGCCAGCAGTTATCCAGATACGCAGTATTTT.